The source of this TCR beta chain is a study of blood T cell repertoires in COVID-19. Across the study: COVID-19 samples from acute and convalescent phases originated in the United States, Italy and Spain. The cDNA or gDNA used as material had been derived from T cells, B-cell-depleted T cells, or PBMCs.

The junction had 8 bases not matched to a gene; V was cut back by 4 bases and J by 6 bases. Germline lookup yields CDR1 LGHDT and CDR2 YNNKEL (reference sequence). The CDR3 is made up of 14 amino acids. In the original analysis: Cell counts per sample came from amplifying reference gene primers. Assay: immunoSEQ multiplex PCR; the TCRdb copy retains only in-frame clones and omits some. For V, J and clone size, that table is used; D and trimming come from the DNA. The sample holds about 260,000 clones, less than 90% seen once. The specimen sequenced was peripheral blood. The chain is built from TRBV3-1 (or the pseudogene TRBV3-2) and TRBJ1-2; 7 nucleotides line up with TRBD1. This clonotype originated in a man in his 60s who had recovered from COVID-19. The chain's CDR3 is CASSPSTGKDGYTF. DNA for the CDR3: TGTGCCAGCAGCCCTTCGACAGGGAAGGATGGCTACACCTTC.